This T cell receptor beta chain was captured in a study of T cells after yellow fever vaccination. Overall study context: Low-cell-number fractions were prepared with SMART-Seq v4 Ultra Low Input. Study observations and caveats: Few clonotypes appeared in both CD4 and CD8 compartments. After the booster, over 95% of CD4 and about nine tenths of CD8 primary-response clones were re-detected. Contaminants from the bulk population, in the form of abundant clonotypes, could be found in FACS-sorted repertoires.

This clonotype was counted a few times. Its antigen is not identified. CDR1 LGHDT and CDR2 YNNKEL come from the germline V gene (reference sequence). CDR3 length: 15 residues. Trimming took off 1 base at V and 7 bases at J, with 14 bases between the two ends. TCRdb reprocessed the 5' RACE reads via MiXCR and lists one record per CDR3 protein. The repertoire includes 150,000 or so distinct CDR3 sequences, 6.6% of them detected once, and 0.5% to 0.65% sits in the top ten. The sample was CD4+ T cells sorted from PBMCs, taken 10 days after the yellow fever booster vaccination. The gene calls are TRBV3-1 and TRBJ2-1; weak D call: TRBD2 (5 bases). The sequence was obtained from a man in his thirties or forties who received the YFV17D yellow fever vaccine. CDR3 nucleotides: TGTGCCAGCAGCCAAGGAGGTGGGAGACGGAATGAGCAGTTCTTC. Its protein product is CASSQGGGRRNEQFF.